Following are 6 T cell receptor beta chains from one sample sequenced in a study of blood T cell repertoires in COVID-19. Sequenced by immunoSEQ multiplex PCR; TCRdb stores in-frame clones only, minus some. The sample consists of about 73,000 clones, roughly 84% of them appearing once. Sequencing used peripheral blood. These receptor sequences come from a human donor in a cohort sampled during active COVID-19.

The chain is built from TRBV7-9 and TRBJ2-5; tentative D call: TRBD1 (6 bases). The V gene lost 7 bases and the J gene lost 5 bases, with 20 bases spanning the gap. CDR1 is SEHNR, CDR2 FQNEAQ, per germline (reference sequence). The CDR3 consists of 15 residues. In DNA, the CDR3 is TGTGCCAGCACCCTCCCGCCAGGGGCCCGTGAGACCCAGTACTTC. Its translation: CASTLPPGARETQYF.

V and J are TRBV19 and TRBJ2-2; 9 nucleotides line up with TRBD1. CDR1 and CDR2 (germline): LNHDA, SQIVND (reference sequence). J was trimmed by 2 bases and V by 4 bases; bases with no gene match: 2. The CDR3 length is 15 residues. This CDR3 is CASSTQGANTGELFF. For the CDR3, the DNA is TGTGCCAGTAGTACACAGGGGGCTAACACCGGGGAGCTGTTTTTT.

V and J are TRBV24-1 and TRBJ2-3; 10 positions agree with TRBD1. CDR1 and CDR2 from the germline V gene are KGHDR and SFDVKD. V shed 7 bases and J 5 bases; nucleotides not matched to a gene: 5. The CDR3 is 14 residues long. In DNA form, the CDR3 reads TGTGCCACCAGCACGTGGGACAGGGGAGATACGCAGTATTTT. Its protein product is CATSTWDRGDTQYF.

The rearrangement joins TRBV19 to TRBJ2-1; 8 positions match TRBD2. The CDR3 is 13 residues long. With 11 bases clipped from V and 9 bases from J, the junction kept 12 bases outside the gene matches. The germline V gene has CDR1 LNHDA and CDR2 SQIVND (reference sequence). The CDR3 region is CACSQRGRGEQFF. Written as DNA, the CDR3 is TGTGCCTGTTCTCAGCGGGGGCGGGGTGAGCAGTTCTTC. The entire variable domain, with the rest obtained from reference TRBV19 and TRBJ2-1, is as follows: DGGITQSPKYLFRKEGQNVTLSCEQNLNHDAMYWYRQDPGQGLRLIYYSQIVNDFQKGDIAEGYSVSREKKESFPLTVTSAQKNPTAFYLCACSQRGRGEQFFGPGTRLTVL.

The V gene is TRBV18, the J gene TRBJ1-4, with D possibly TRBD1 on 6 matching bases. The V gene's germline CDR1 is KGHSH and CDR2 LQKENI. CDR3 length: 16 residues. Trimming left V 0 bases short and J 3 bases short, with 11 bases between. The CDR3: CASSPPLGAANEKLFF. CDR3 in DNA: TGTGCCAGCTCACCACCGTTGGGGGCGGCTAATGAAAAACTGTTTTTT.

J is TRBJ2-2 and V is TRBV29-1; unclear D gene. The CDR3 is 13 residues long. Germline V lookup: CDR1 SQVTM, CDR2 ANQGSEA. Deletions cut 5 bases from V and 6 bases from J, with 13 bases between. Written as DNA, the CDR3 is TGCAGCGTTAAAGGTACTCTGCCCGGGGAGCTGTTTTTT. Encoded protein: CSVKGTLPGELFF.